Below, 21 T cell receptor beta chains from the same sample are listed, as sequenced in a study of cytomegalovirus exposure and HLA in healthy donors. TCRdb's copy holds only in-frame clones and misses some; the assay was immunoSEQ multiplex PCR. The sample lists 200,000 or so clones, around four fifths seen once, with about 7% in the top ten. The specimen sequenced was PBMCs. Receptor source: a man aged 18 to 30 in good health and CMV-seropositive.

The gene calls are TRBV6-4 and TRBJ2-3; 8 bases are a match to TRBD2. Germline loops: CDR1 MRHNA, CDR2 SNTAGT. The CDR3 length is 16 residues. V lost 5 bases and J lost 7; bases outside the gene matches: 14. CDR3 in DNA: TGTGCCAGCAGTCCCTCAGAGTCAGCGGGAGCGCATACGCAGTATTTT. Translated, it gives CASSPSESAGAHTQYF.

V usage is TRBV18 and J usage is TRBJ2-7, with 8 bases matching TRBD1. V trimming: 6 bases; J trimming: 1 base; junction bases outside the gene matches: 8. The germline V gene encodes CDR1 KGHSH and CDR2 LQKENI. This CDR3 contains 15 residues. The CDR3 DNA reads as TGTGCCAGCTCCTCGGAGACAGGGGTTTCCTACGAGCAGTACTTC. Residues: CASSSETGVSYEQYF.

The chain combines TRBV6-6 with TRBJ2-7; TRBD1 aligns across 10 bases. The V gene end was trimmed by 4 bases and the J gene end by 7 bases; junction bases not matched to a gene: 4. The CDR3 is made up of 13 amino acids. CDR1 MNHNY and CDR2 SVGAGI come from the germline V gene (reference sequence). CDR3 coding DNA: TGTGCCAGCAGTTCGGGACAGGGGAGGGAGCAGTACTTC. It is translated as CASSSGQGREQYF.

The rearrangement joins TRBV4-3 to TRBJ2-2; 7 nucleotides line up with TRBD2. V shed 3 bases, J shed 3 bases, and the junction held 7 bases outside the gene matches. The CDR3 has 16 residues. The germline V gene encodes CDR1 LGHNA and CDR2 YSLEER. DNA for the CDR3: TGCGCCAGCAGCCAGATGGGACTACCCTACACCGGGGAGCTGTTTTTT. As protein: CASSQMGLPYTGELFF.

The chain has TRBV5-5 and TRBJ1-5; tentatively, D is TRBD1 (5 bases). This CDR3 region has 15 residues. The V gene lost 0 bases and the J gene lost 2 bases, with 9 bases spanning the gap. Germline V CDR1 and CDR2: SGHKS, YYEKEE (reference sequence). The CDR3: CASSLVAGGNQPQHF. In nucleotides, the CDR3 is TGTGCCAGCAGCTTGGTAGCGGGGGGCAATCAGCCCCAGCATTTT.

For the CDR3, the DNA is TGTGCCAGCAGTTTATGGCCCCGACTAGCTGAAGGGAATGAGCAGTTCTTC. Encoded protein: CASSLWPRLAEGNEQFF. The chain couples TRBV28 to TRBJ2-1; 7 positions match TRBD2. CDR3 length: 17 amino acids. The V gene end was trimmed by 0 bases and the J gene end by 7 bases; junction bases not matched to a gene: 12. CDR1 is MDHEN and CDR2 is SYDVKM in the germline V gene.

The V gene is TRBV4-1, the J gene TRBJ2-2; D is ambiguous. Germline CDR1 MGHRA, CDR2 YSYEKL. V gave up 4 bases and J gave up 3 bases, with 9 bases separating them. This CDR3 spans 14 amino acids. The CDR3 bases are TGCGCCAGCAGCCGGAGTTTCGACACCGGGGAGCTGTTTTTT. Its protein product is CASSRSFDTGELFF.

The chain links TRBV15 to TRBJ2-1; TRBD2 aligns across 8 bases. The V segment lost 5 bases and the J segment 7 bases; nucleotides outside the gene matches: 7. CDR1 and CDR2 (germline): LNHNV, YYDKDF (reference sequence). CDR3 length: 14 residues. The CDR3 DNA reads as TGTGCCACCAGCCGGGGGGGCAGAAAAAATGAGCAGTTCTTC. Residues: CATSRGGRKNEQFF.

This chain connects TRBV7-6 to TRBJ2-7, with D possibly being TRBD1 (6 bases). CDR1 and CDR2 (germline): SGHVS, FNYEAQ. Trimming took 5 bases from V and 3 from J, leaving 11 bases between them. This CDR3 has 13 amino acids. For the CDR3, the DNA is TGTGCCAGCAGCCCCGGCAGGGGCTACGAGCAGTACTTC. It yields the protein CASSPGRGYEQYF. The whole variable domain, remainder taken from reference TRBV7-6 and TRBJ2-7, is GAGVSQSPRYKVTKRGQDVALRCDPISGHVSLYWYRQALGQGPEFLTYFNYEAQQDKSGLPNDRFSAERPEGSISTLTIQRTEQRDSAMYRCASSPGRGYEQYFGPGTRLTVT.

The CDR3 DNA sequence: TGTGCCAGCAGCCCTCGGGGGACCGGGTTAGGGACAGATACGCAGTATTTT. This translates into CASSPRGTGLGTDTQYF. V is TRBV14 and J is TRBJ2-3; TRBD2 might be the D (6 bases). This CDR3 has 17 amino acids. CDR1 and CDR2 (germline): SGHDN, FVKESK. V was trimmed by 4 bases and J by 3 bases, leaving 20 bases between them.

The rearrangement joins TRBV19 to TRBJ1-4; TRBD1 matches 7 bases. This CDR3 is 14 amino acids long. Trimming at V came to 7 bases and at J to 4 bases, leaving 6 bases not matched to a gene. CDR1 and CDR2 (germline): LNHDA, SQIVND (reference sequence). CDR3 protein: CASKGTEGNEKLFF. The CDR3 nucleotides read TGTGCCAGTAAAGGGACAGAGGGTAATGAAAAACTGTTTTTT. Combining the CDR3 with reference TRBV19 and TRBJ1-4 gives the whole variable domain DGGITQSPKYLFRKEGQNVTLSCEQNLNHDAMYWYRQDPGQGLRLIYYSQIVNDFQKGDIAEGYSVSREKKESFPLTVTSAQKNPTAFYLCASKGTEGNEKLFFGSGTQLSVL.

The chain uses TRBV9 and TRBJ1-2; D might be TRBD1 (5 bases). The CDR3 sequence is 15 residues long. The V gene lost 4 bases and the J gene lost 3 bases, with 16 bases spanning the gap. Germline CDR1 SGDLS, CDR2 YYNGEE. CDR3: CASSHDSYYHYGYTF. The CDR3 DNA reads TGTGCCAGCAGCCATGACAGCTACTACCACTATGGCTACACCTTC.

This chain links TRBV13 with TRBJ2-3; TRBD2 agrees at 10 bases. Germline loops: CDR1 PRHDT, CDR2 FYEKMQ (reference sequence). The CDR3 contains 15 residues. V was clipped by 2 bases and J by 8 bases; unmatched bases: 7. The CDR3 region has the DNA TGTGCCAGCAGCTTACGTCTAGCGGGAGCCGGTACGCAGTATTTT. This codes for CASSLRLAGAGTQYF.

The chain couples TRBV28 to TRBJ2-5; 9 bases are shared with TRBD1. The germline V gene encodes CDR1 MDHEN and CDR2 SYDVKM. The CDR3 has 15 amino acids. After removal of 3 bases from V and 5 bases from J, the junction contained 7 bases not matched to a gene. The CDR3 nucleotides are TGTGCCAGCAGTTTGCGGACAGGGGATGGGGAGACCCAGTACTTC. Translation: CASSLRTGDGETQYF. Full variable domain (remainder filled in from reference TRBV28 and TRBJ2-5): DVKVTQSSRYLVKRTGEKVFLECVQDMDHENMFWYRQDPGLGLRLIYFSYDVKMKEKGDIPEGYSVSREKKERFSLILESASTNQTSMYLCASSLRTGDGETQYFGPGTRLLVL.

V and J are TRBV7-9 and TRBJ2-5, with D possibly TRBD2 on 7 matching bases. The germline CDR1 and CDR2 sequences are SEHNR and FQNEAQ (reference sequence). This CDR3 spans 14 amino acids. V was cut by 7 bases and J by 5 bases, with 17 bases left in between. CDR3 sequence (DNA): TGTGCCAGCATCGGAGGGGGGGGCGTGGAGACCCAGTACTTC. Translating it yields CASIGGGGVETQYF.

The gene calls are TRBV11-2 and TRBJ2-3; 13 bases map to TRBD2. This CDR3 spans 15 amino acids. Germline loops: CDR1 SGHAT, CDR2 FQNNGV. The junction had 8 bases not matched to a gene; V was cut back by 5 bases and J by 9 bases. The chain's CDR3 is CASSQTSGRFETQYF. The CDR3 DNA reads as TGTGCCAGCAGCCAGACTAGCGGGAGGTTCGAGACGCAGTATTTT.

The chain couples TRBV28 to TRBJ1-4; tentatively, D is TRBD1 (5 bases). Trimming shortened V by 6 bases and J by 11 bases, and 19 bases separated the two germline ends. The CDR3 is 14 residues long. Germline V gene data show CDR1 as MDHEN and CDR2 as SYDVKM. The CDR3 is CASREGNLPGKLFF. For the CDR3, the DNA is TGTGCCAGCAGGGAGGGGAACCTCCCAGGGAAACTGTTTTTT.

The chain uses TRBV11-3 and TRBJ2-7; weak D call: TRBD2 (5 bases). CDR1 is SGHNT, CDR2 YENEEA, per germline. V was shortened by 5 bases and J by 0 bases, with 11 bases between the two germline ends. The CDR3 loop spans 14 amino acids. CDR3 protein: CASSRGPSSYEQYF. DNA of the CDR3: TGTGCCAGCAGCCGGGGTCCGAGCTCCTACGAGCAGTACTTC.

This rearrangement joins TRBV30 to TRBJ2-5; 12 bases match TRBD2. V was pared by 2 bases and J by 0 bases, with 4 bases of the junction left unmatched. CDR3 size: 16 residues. Germline V gene data show CDR1 as GTSNPN and CDR2 as SVGIG (reference sequence). CDR3 protein: CAWSPGLAGHQETQYF. The CDR3 DNA reads TGTGCCTGGAGTCCTGGACTAGCGGGACACCAAGAGACCCAGTACTTC.

V and J are TRBV29-1 and TRBJ2-3; perhaps TRBD2 as D (5 bases). Germline V gene sequence: CDR1 SQVTM, CDR2 ANQGSEA. The length of the CDR3 is 14 residues. Deletions cut 6 bases from V and 0 bases from J, with 13 bases between. The CDR3 region has the DNA TGCAGCGTCAAGAGCGGACTCAGCACAGATACGCAGTATTTT. It translates to CSVKSGLSTDTQYF.

The CDR3 is CASSSGPGETQYF. As DNA, the CDR3 is TGTGCCAGCAGCTCCGGTCCCGGAGAGACCCAGTACTTC. The chain recombines TRBV7-3 with TRBJ2-5; unclear D gene. Between the trimmed V and J ends, which lost 4 bases and 4 bases, there was a span of 10 bases. This CDR3 comprises 13 residues. Germline V gives CDR1 SGHTA, CDR2 FQGTGA.